The entry below gives a single T cell receptor beta chain sequence along with its context. V lost 5 bases to trimming and J lost 0 bases, with 12 bases between them. CDR1 KGHDR and CDR2 SFDVKD come from the germline V gene. This CDR3 has 16 residues. This record comes from a study of control samples from healthy donors and cancer patients. Method: immunoSEQ multiplex PCR; TCRdb's copy keeps in-frame clones and lacks some. The profile covers over 150,000 clones, with approximately 92% appearing a single time and almost 1.5% taken by the ten largest. Sequencing was carried out using blood. The source is a man between 18 and 35 years old in good health. The J gene is TRBJ2-2, the V gene TRBV24-1; no definite D call. The CDR3 here is CATSGGSSTNTGELFF. The CDR3 bases are TGTGCCACCAGTGGGGGTTCGAGTACGAACACCGGGGAGCTGTTTTTT.